The rows below give T cell receptor beta chains drawn from one sample of a study of neoadjuvant anti-PD-1 for oral cavity cancer. Repertoires were generated with immunoSEQ multiplex PCR, while TCRdb's copy carries only in-frame clones and drops some. The sample gives about 79,000 clones, around 83% of which show up once; nearly 3.5% is in the top ten. The starting material was PBMCs, obtained before nivolumab (anti-PD-1) treatment. The receptors shown here come from a person between 40 and 85 years old with oral cavity squamous cell carcinoma. Both conserved end residues are part of each CDR3. A D gene is named only where the DNA matches it firmly. Clone size, where shown, is once, few, many, or a class for clones that have expanded.

J: TRBJ2-1
size: .
D: .
V: TRBV28
DNA: TGTGCCAGCAGTTTAGTTGAGTGGGGGTCCTACAATGAGCAGTTCTTC
CDR3: CASSLVEWGSYNEQFF

J: TRBJ1-1
size: .
D: TRBD1
V: TRBV29-1
DNA: TGCAGCGCGGAAGGACAGGGGGGTCACCTAAACACTGAAGCTTTCTTT
CDR3: CSAEGQGGHLNTEAFF

J: TRBJ1-4
size: once
D: .
V: TRBV2
DNA: TGTGCCAGCAGTTGGACGGTTAATGAAAAACTGTTTTTT
CDR3: CASSWTVNEKLFF

J: TRBJ1-1
size: .
D: .
V: TRBV5-1
DNA: TGCGCCAGCAGCTGGCAGGGGCTACTGAACACTGAAGCTTTCTTT
CDR3: CASSWQGLLNTEAFF

J: TRBJ2-3
size: .
D: .
V: TRBV13
DNA: TGTGCCAGCAGCCCCAAAAGGGAGGATCATGAATTCACAGATACGCAGTATTTT
CDR3: CASSPKREDHEFTDTQYF

J: TRBJ1-1
size: few
D: TRBD1
V: TRBV10-3
DNA: TGTGCCATCAGACGGACAGGCGGCACTGAAGCTTTCTTT
CDR3: CAIRRTGGTEAFF

J: TRBJ2-7
size: .
D: TRBD1
V: TRBV7-6
DNA: TGTGCCAGCAGCCCGCGAGACAGGGACGAGCAGTACTTC
CDR3: CASSPRDRDEQYF

J: TRBJ1-6
size: .
D: TRBD1
V: TRBV5-5
DNA: TGTGCCAGCAGCTCGCCGGGACAGGGGTCCCGGTCACCCCTCCACTTT
CDR3: CASSSPGQGSRSPLHF

J: TRBJ1-2
size: .
D: TRBD1
V: TRBV7-8
DNA: TGTGCCAGCAGCTTACCCCAACAGGGGGTGGGCTATGGCTACACCTTC
CDR3: CASSLPQQGVGYGYTF

J: TRBJ1-1
size: .
D: .
V: TRBV5-1
DNA: TGCGCCAGCAGCTTCGGTGGTGAGGGTACTGAAGCTTTCTTT
CDR3: CASSFGGEGTEAFF

J: TRBJ1-1
size: .
D: TRBD1
V: TRBV29-1
DNA: TGCAGCGCTCTACAGGGGAGAGGCACTGAAGCTTTCTTT
CDR3: CSALQGRGTEAFF

J: TRBJ2-7
size: .
D: .
V: TRBV6-5
DNA: TGTGCCAGCGATGGTGAGGGAGTTGGGCCTCGGGAGCAGTACTTC
CDR3: CASDGEGVGPREQYF

J: TRBJ1-5
size: .
D: .
V: TRBV19
DNA: TGTGCCAGTAGCCATCGGGGAGCAAATCAGCCCCAGCATTTT
CDR3: CASSHRGANQPQHF

J: TRBJ1-1
size: .
D: .
V: TRBV7-8
DNA: TGTGCCAGCAGCTTAAACTCCGGGACGGCGAACACTGAAGCTTTCTTT
CDR3: CASSLNSGTANTEAFF

J: TRBJ2-1
size: .
D: .
V: TRBV9
DNA: TGTGCCAGCAGGGGGGACGCCCAAACCTACAATGAGCAGTTCTTC
CDR3: CASRGDAQTYNEQFF

J: TRBJ2-7
size: .
D: TRBD2
V: TRBV2
DNA: TGTGCCAGCAGTGAAGCTAGCGGGATAAACGAGCAGTACTTC
CDR3: CASSEASGINEQYF

J: TRBJ2-1
size: .
D: .
V: TRBV14
DNA: TGTGCCAGCAGCCGCCGGAGTCGGGAGCGTTACAATGAGCAGTTCTTC
CDR3: CASSRRSRERYNEQFF

J: TRBJ1-1
size: few
D: TRBD1
V: TRBV10-3
DNA: TGTGCCATCAGTTATACAGGGGGAGAAGCTTTCTTT
CDR3: CAISYTGGEAFF

J: TRBJ2-1
size: once
D: TRBD1
V: TRBV5-8
DNA: TGTGCCAGCAGCAGGGACAGGGGTAAAAATGAGCAGTTCTTC
CDR3: CASSRDRGKNEQFF

J: TRBJ1-6
size: .
D: .
V: TRBV30
DNA: TGTGCCTGGAGTCCAATGGAATCACCCCTCCACTTT
CDR3: CAWSPMESPLHF

J: TRBJ1-4
size: once
D: .
V: TRBV6-5
DNA: TGTGCCAGCAGTTCAGGGACATATGGAAATGAAAAACTGTTTTTT
CDR3: CASSSGTYGNEKLFF

J: TRBJ2-3
size: .
D: .
V: TRBV27
DNA: TGTGCCAGCAGTTTGACAGGTTCCACAGATACGCAGTATTTT
CDR3: CASSLTGSTDTQYF

J: TRBJ2-7
size: .
D: .
V: TRBV5-4
DNA: TGTGCCAGCAGCCCTCGTGGGGGGAGGCCCTACGAGCAGTACTTC
CDR3: CASSPRGGRPYEQYF

J: TRBJ2-1
size: .
D: TRBD2
V: TRBV10-3
DNA: TGTGCCATCAGGATAGCGGGGGGCTACAATGAGCAGTTCTTC
CDR3: CAIRIAGGYNEQFF

J: TRBJ2-7
size: .
D: .
V: TRBV7-9
DNA: TGTGCCAGCAGCTTAGAGGGGGTTGGGCAGTACTTC
CDR3: CASSLEGVGQYF

J: TRBJ1-2
size: .
D: TRBD1
V: TRBV5-1
DNA: TGCGCCAGCAGCTCGAGAAGGGACAGGGACTACACCTTC
CDR3: CASSSRRDRDYTF

J: TRBJ2-1
size: once
D: TRBD2
V: TRBV5-6
DNA: TGTGCCAGCAGCTTGCTCCTAGCGGGGGGGCCATCCAATGAGCAGTTCTTC
CDR3: CASSLLLAGGPSNEQFF

J: TRBJ1-2
size: once
D: TRBD1
V: TRBV5-1
DNA: TGCGCCAGCAGGCGGACAGGGGCTAACTATGGCTACACCTTC
CDR3: CASRRTGANYGYTF

J: TRBJ2-3
size: once
D: .
V: TRBV7-8
DNA: TGTGCCAGCAGCTTAGAACCGGGACTCAGCACAGATACGCAGTATTTT
CDR3: CASSLEPGLSTDTQYF

J: TRBJ1-2
size: .
D: .
V: TRBV30
DNA: TGTGCCTGGGATACCTGGGGTTTCGGAGTGAAGGGGAACTATGGCTACACCTTC
CDR3: CAWDTWGFGVKGNYGYTF

J: TRBJ1-1
size: .
D: .
V: TRBV6-6
DNA: TGTGCCAGCAGTTACTCCTGGGGATCCGGCTATGAAGCTTTCTTT
CDR3: CASSYSWGSGYEAFF

J: TRBJ2-3
size: .
D: TRBD2
V: TRBV6-1
DNA: TGTGCCAGCAGAGACTGGGCGCGGGGGTCTGATACGCAGTATTTT
CDR3: CASRDWARGSDTQYF

J: TRBJ1-3
size: few
D: .
V: TRBV4-2
DNA: TGTGCCAGCAGCCAATTTTGGCCCGATAACTCTGGAAACACCATATATTTT
CDR3: CASSQFWPDNSGNTIYF

J: TRBJ1-1
size: few
D: .
V: TRBV18
DNA: TGTGCCAGCTCACCACCTTCCGACAGGCTGAACACTGAAGCTTTCTTT
CDR3: CASSPPSDRLNTEAFF

J: TRBJ2-5
size: .
D: TRBD2
V: TRBV6-1
DNA: TGTGCCAGCAGTGAGGGCCGACTAGCGGGAGTTTGGGGAGAGACCCAGTACTTC
CDR3: CASSEGRLAGVWGETQYF

J: TRBJ2-6
size: .
D: .
V: TRBV6-1
DNA: TGTGCCAGCAGAGCTATGTACTCTGGGGCCAACGTCCTGACTTTC
CDR3: CASRAMYSGANVLTF

J: TRBJ2-3
size: .
D: TRBD1
V: TRBV5-1
DNA: TGCGCCAGCAGCGGGGACAGTCAGAGAGATACGCAGTATTTT
CDR3: CASSGDSQRDTQYF

J: TRBJ2-7
size: .
D: TRBD1
V: TRBV7-9
DNA: TGTGCCAGCAGCCGCCGGGACAGGGGCTACGAGCAGTACTTC
CDR3: CASSRRDRGYEQYF

J: TRBJ2-2
size: .
D: .
V: TRBV5-1
DNA: TGCGCCAGCAGCTTGGGCCCGGGCGCGAACACCGGGGAGCTGTTTTTT
CDR3: CASSLGPGANTGELFF

J: TRBJ2-7
size: .
D: .
V: TRBV7-9
DNA: TGTGCCAGCAGCTTAGCGCCTAGCGTAACCTACGAGCAGTACTTC
CDR3: CASSLAPSVTYEQYF

J: TRBJ2-2
size: .
D: .
V: TRBV11-2
DNA: TGTGCCAGCAGCTTAGCAGGATTCACCGGGGAGCTGTTTTTT
CDR3: CASSLAGFTGELFF

J: TRBJ2-1
size: .
D: TRBD2
V: TRBV2
DNA: TGTGCCAGTTGGACTAGCGGGGGAAACAATGAGCAGTTCTTC
CDR3: CASWTSGGNNEQFF

J: TRBJ1-2
size: once
D: .
V: TRBV2
DNA: TGTGCCAGCAGTGGCGGCTGGCAGGGGATTCTCTATGGCTACACCTTC
CDR3: CASSGGWQGILYGYTF

J: TRBJ1-1
size: .
D: .
V: TRBV5-1
DNA: TGCGCCAGCAGCTTGGCGAGTAACACTGAAGCTTTCTTT
CDR3: CASSLASNTEAFF

J: TRBJ2-3
size: once
D: TRBD2
V: TRBV6-1
DNA: TGTGCCAGCGGTATAGCGGGTGGATCAGATACGCAGTATTTT
CDR3: CASGIAGGSDTQYF

J: TRBJ1-5
size: .
D: .
V: TRBV28
DNA: TGTGCCAGCAGTTTAGTACAGCCTAATCAGCCCCAGCATTTT
CDR3: CASSLVQPNQPQHF

J: TRBJ2-7
size: .
D: TRBD1
V: TRBV14
DNA: TGTGCCAGCAGCCACACGTACAGGGGACCCTACGAGCAGTACTTC
CDR3: CASSHTYRGPYEQYF

J: TRBJ1-4
size: once
D: .
V: TRBV6-5
DNA: TGTGCCAGCAGTTACTCGTATAATCGGGGAAATGAAAAACTGTTTTTT
CDR3: CASSYSYNRGNEKLFF

J: TRBJ2-5
size: .
D: TRBD2
V: TRBV10-3
DNA: TGTGCCATCAGTGGGACTAGCGGGGGCCAAGAGACCCAGTACTTC
CDR3: CAISGTSGGQETQYF

J: TRBJ2-3
size: once
D: TRBD2
V: TRBV30
DNA: TGTGCCTGGAGTGCAGGACTAGCGGACACAGATACGCAGTATTTT
CDR3: CAWSAGLADTDTQYF

J: TRBJ2-3
size: .
D: .
V: TRBV7-9
DNA: TGTGCCAGCAGCTCCTTAAAGTTGCGGGGAACCCCAGATACGCAGTATTTT
CDR3: CASSSLKLRGTPDTQYF

J: TRBJ2-3
size: .
D: TRBD1
V: TRBV5-1
DNA: TGCGCCAGCAGCCCCTCGGGACAGAGCACAGATACGCAGTATTTT
CDR3: CASSPSGQSTDTQYF

J: TRBJ1-5
size: .
D: .
V: TRBV7-7
DNA: TGTGCTAGCAGCAAAGGAGTAGGAACTCATCAGCCCCAGCATTTT
CDR3: CASSKGVGTHQPQHF